The TCR beta chain described here comes from a study of cytomegalovirus exposure and HLA in healthy donors. About the study: Earlier findings included roughly 120 million unique TCR beta sequences obtained from 150 million to 200 million T cells. Counted in an early data release were about 85 million unique TCRs from HLA-typed donors.

PCR employed 60 Vbeta and 13 Jbeta primers. Method: immunoSEQ multiplex PCR; TCRdb's copy keeps in-frame clones and lacks some. The sample records roughly 80,000 clones, roughly 81% being singletons. Per germline, CDR1 LNHDA and CDR2 SQIVND (reference sequence). The CDR3 totals 16 residues. The germline V and J ends were trimmed by 6 bases and 2 bases, with 14 bases remaining between them. Study findings and constraints: Most of the TCR beta V segments (in an earlier analysis) were productive either about 87% or about 30% of the time. In a later analysis, DRB1 alleles had the most associated TCRs; HLA-C alleles the fewest.

As to this clone: Its target is unknown.

This TCR derives from a woman aged 25-40 years in good health and CMV-seronegative. Source material: PBMCs. The rearrangement links TRBV19 to TRBJ2-6; D is possibly TRBD1 (5 bases). CDR3 in amino acids: CASSASAGPGANVLTF. The CDR3 region has the DNA TGTGCCAGTAGCGCCTCTGCAGGGCCTGGGGCCAACGTCCTGACTTTC.